This entry lists 31 T cell receptor beta chains sequenced from one sample in a study of T cells in Graves' hyperthyroidism and ophthalmopathy. There were TCR beta CDR3 regions amplified from RNA transcripts. Using the HTBI primer set, a first-round RT-PCR was run on the TCR CDR3. TCRdb fed the multiplex PCR reads into MiXCR, producing one record per CDR3 protein. The sample holds about 720,000 distinct CDR3 sequences, about a sixth seen once. The sequenced sample was blood. These receptors all come from a man aged 18 to 35 with Graves' hyperthyroidism.

The chain carries TRBV15 and TRBJ2-3, with 8 nucleotides matching TRBD1. CDR1 and CDR2 (germline): LNHNV, YYDKDF (reference sequence). The CDR3 sequence is 16 residues long. J was trimmed by 3 bases and V by 3 bases; bases with no gene match: 8. This chain's CDR3 is CATSSGSNRGTDTQYF. The CDR3 DNA is TGTGCCACCAGCAGCGGGAGTAACAGGGGGACAGATACGCAGTATTTT.

This clonotype was recorded at least ten times. The chain is built from TRBV28 and TRBJ1-1, with no clear D. Germline CDR1 and CDR2: MDHEN and SYDVKM. Trimming stripped 4 bases from V and 4 bases from J, with 4 bases between. This CDR3 comprises 11 residues. The CDR3 region has the DNA TGTGCCAGCAGTTGGGGCACTGAAGCTTTCTTT. Translation: CASSWGTEAFF.

This clonotype was counted many times. The rearrangement links TRBV15 to TRBJ2-1; TRBD2 agrees at 10 bases. V was clipped by 3 bases and J by 2 bases; unmatched bases: 4. This CDR3 is built from 16 residues. CDR1 and CDR2 from the germline V gene are LNHNV and YYDKDF (reference sequence). In DNA form, the CDR3 reads TGTGCCACCAGCAGCCCTAGCGGGAGCACCTACAATGAGCAGTTCTTC. Protein: CATSSPSGSTYNEQFF.

This clonotype has only a few counts. The chain is built from TRBV19 and TRBJ1-1; D unclear. Germline-derived CDR1 and CDR2 are LNHDA and SQIVND (reference sequence). The CDR3 loop spans 15 amino acids. Trimming cost V 3 bases and J 0 bases, with 11 bases left between them. CDR3 region: CASSMMVRMNTEAFF. The CDR3 nucleotides are TGTGCCAGTAGTATGATGGTGAGGATGAACACTGAAGCTTTCTTT.

Regarding this clonotype: A single base separates this from a much larger clone, so it may be a read error. V gene TRBV28 combines with J gene TRBJ2-5, with D unresolved. This CDR3 spans 12 amino acids. Germline lookup yields CDR1 MDHEN and CDR2 SYDVKM. In DNA, the CDR3 is TGTGCCAGCAGTTTTCAGAAAGAGACCGAGTACTTC. It specifies CASSFQKETEYF.

Comments on this clonotype: This may stem from a read error, because a much larger clone lies one nucleotide away. This chain connects TRBV7-3 to TRBJ1-6; no firm D call. Germline V CDR1 and CDR2: SGHTA, FQGTGA. This CDR3 is built from 12 residues. The CDR3 is CASSFVNSPPHF. In DNA form, the CDR3 reads TGTGCCAGCAGCTTCGTGAATTCACCCCCCCACTTT.

This clonotype was seen a few times. This chain connects TRBV28 to TRBJ1-2; perhaps TRBD1 as D (6 bases). V dropped 5 bases and J dropped 0 bases, with 16 bases sitting between them. This CDR3 is built from 16 residues. Germline V lookup: CDR1 MDHEN, CDR2 SYDVKM. In DNA, the CDR3 is TGTGCCAGCAGTCCCTTTCAGGGGAGGACTAACTATGGCTACACCTTC. This codes for CASSPFQGRTNYGYTF.

V is TRBV2 and J is TRBJ2-1, with 9 bases that match TRBD2. CDR1 is SNHLY and CDR2 is FYNNEI in the germline V gene. This CDR3 spans 17 amino acids. V lost 2 bases to trimming and J lost 1 base; unmatched junction nucleotides: 6. CDR3 DNA: TGTGCCAGCAGTGAAAGGCGGGAGGGCAGGTCCTACAATGAGCAGTTCTTC. Encoded protein: CASSERREGRSYNEQFF.

This clonotype was seen many times. This chain joins TRBV14 and TRBJ1-1, with D unclear. The V gene lost 7 bases and the J gene lost 0 bases, with 9 bases spanning the gap. This CDR3 spans 13 amino acids. The germline gives CDR1 SGHDN, CDR2 FVKESK. This CDR3 is CASNQALNTEAFF. In nucleotides, the CDR3 is TGTGCCAGCAACCAGGCCTTGAACACTGAAGCTTTCTTT. The full variable domain, rest sourced from reference TRBV14 and TRBJ1-1, is EAGVTQFPSHSVIEKGQTVTLRCDPISGHDNLYWYRRVMGKEIKFLLHFVKESKQDESGMPNNRFLAERTGGTYSTLKVQPAELEDSGVYFCASNQALNTEAFFGQGTRLTVV.

The chain uses TRBV10-3 and TRBJ2-7, with D perhaps TRBD1 (6 bases). V was trimmed by 5 bases and J by 5 bases, leaving 13 bases between them. Germline V gene lookup returns CDR1 ENHRY and CDR2 SYGVKD. The length of the CDR3 is 13 residues. DNA of the CDR3: TGTGCCATCAGTACAGGGCGTCGGGACGAGCAGTACTTC. It translates to CAISTGRRDEQYF.

This clonotype was seen repeatedly, ten times or more. This chain links TRBV28 with TRBJ2-7; TRBD1 is a possible D gene (5 bases). Deletions cut 2 bases from V and 2 bases from J, with 10 bases between. The CDR3 runs 14 residues. From germline, CDR1 is MDHEN and CDR2 SYDVKM. For the CDR3, the DNA is TGTGCCAGCAGTTTACCGACAGCTACCTACGAGCAGTACTTC. Its protein product is CASSLPTATYEQYF.

There are many counts of this clonotype. J is TRBJ2-1 and V is TRBV14; 12 bases are shared with TRBD2. The CDR3 covers 14 residues. Losses at the gene ends were 4 bases for V and 8 bases for J; bases not matched to a gene: 3. The germline V gene encodes CDR1 SGHDN and CDR2 FVKESK. The CDR3 reads CASSPWTSGDEQFF. CDR3 nucleotides: TGTGCCAGCAGCCCTTGGACTAGCGGGGATGAGCAGTTCTTC.

Ten or more counts support this clonotype. The chain employs TRBV28 and TRBJ2-3; 8 nucleotides agree with TRBD2. The CDR3 consists of 17 residues. Germline loops: CDR1 MDHEN, CDR2 SYDVKM. V shed 1 base, J shed 6 bases, and the junction held 12 bases outside the gene matches. The CDR3 DNA reads as TGTGCCAGCAGTTTATTAACTAGCGGAGCCGGGGGGGATACGCAGTATTTT. Translated: CASSLLTSGAGGDTQYF.

The table lists this clonotype with many counts. This chain connects TRBV20-1 to TRBJ1-1; 8 bases are a match to TRBD1. The CDR3 sequence is 14 residues long. Germline assignment: CDR1 DFQATT and CDR2 SNEGSKA (reference sequence). Trimming cost V 0 bases and J 6 bases; bases outside gene matches: 6. The DNA of the CDR3 is TGCAGTGCTAGAGAGGACAGGGTGAAAGCTGAAGCTTTCTTT. Its protein product is CSAREDRVKAEAFF.

There are a few counts of this clonotype. The CDR3 DNA reads as TGTGCCAGCTCACCAAAGACAGGGGTTCAGTACGAGCAGTACTTC. This codes for CASSPKTGVQYEQYF. The chain links TRBV18 to TRBJ2-7; 8 bases are a match to TRBD1. CDR1 KGHSH and CDR2 LQKENI come from the germline V gene. The CDR3 is made up of 15 amino acids. The ends lost 2 bases at V and 4 bases at J; junction bases unmatched: 7.

Many counts were recorded for this clonotype. This CDR3 reads CASSQGHPNNSPLHF. DNA for the CDR3: TGTGCCAGCTCGCAGGGACATCCGAACAATTCACCCCTCCACTTT. The chain joins TRBV18 to TRBJ1-6; perhaps TRBD1 as D (6 bases). The ends were cut back, 6 bases at V and 7 bases at J, with 16 bases in the middle. Per germline, CDR1 KGHSH and CDR2 LQKENI. This CDR3 is 15 amino acids long.

The chain employs TRBV11-2 and TRBJ1-2; D might be TRBD1 (5 bases). The CDR3 runs to 15 residues. V was cut by 5 bases and J by 4 bases, with 17 bases left in between. The V gene's germline CDR1 is SGHAT and CDR2 FQNNGV. The CDR3 sequence: CASSDQGGVSYGYTF. In DNA, the CDR3 is TGTGCCAGCAGCGATCAGGGCGGGGTTTCCTATGGCTACACCTTC.

This clonotype was seen ten or more times. CDR3 in amino acids: CASKDSVGTEAFF. The CDR3, as DNA: TGTGCCAGCAAAGACAGTGTGGGCACTGAAGCTTTCTTT. The chain is built from TRBV2 and TRBJ1-1, with D possibly being TRBD1 (5 bases). The germline CDR1 and CDR2 sequences are SNHLY and FYNNEI. This CDR3 is built from 13 residues. V lost 7 bases to trimming and J lost 4 bases, with 13 bases between them.

The chain recombines TRBV20-1 with TRBJ2-3, with 10 bases that match TRBD2. This CDR3 is built from 13 residues. The ends lost 5 bases at V and 4 bases at J; junction bases unmatched: 3. The V gene's germline CDR1 is DFQATT and CDR2 SNEGSKA (reference sequence). This CDR3 is CSALAGAADTQYF. The CDR3 DNA reads as TGCAGTGCTCTAGCGGGAGCAGCAGATACGCAGTATTTT.

This clonotype was recorded many times. The V call is TRBV7-9, the J call TRBJ2-1, with no clear D. CDR1 is SEHNR and CDR2 is FQNEAQ in the germline V gene (reference sequence). Trimming pared 4 bases from V and 7 bases from J, leaving 11 bases between. The CDR3 spans 13 residues. Here the CDR3 reads CASSSPGGNEQFF. The CDR3 bases are TGTGCCAGCAGCTCCCCCGGCGGTAATGAGCAGTTCTTC.

The V and J genes are TRBV4-2 and TRBJ2-1; no clear D gene. The CDR3 consists of 12 residues. Germline loops: CDR1 LGHNA, CDR2 YNFKEQ. The V and J ends lost 1 base and 9 bases respectively, with 7 bases between them. CDR3 region: CASSQGTLEQFF. In nucleotides, the CDR3 is TGTGCCAGCAGCCAAGGGACCCTTGAGCAGTTCTTC.

In this sample, this clonotype turned up a few times. V usage is TRBV29-1 and J usage is TRBJ2-3; no firm D call. Looked up from germline, CDR1 is SQVTM and CDR2 is ANQGSEA. The CDR3 covers 12 residues. V was trimmed by 4 bases and J by 2 bases, leaving 7 bases between them. The CDR3 loop reads CSVGTVTDTQYF. DNA for the CDR3: TGCAGCGTTGGAACAGTCACAGATACGCAGTATTTT.

This clonotype was seen ten or more times. The chain has TRBV2 and TRBJ2-5; TRBD2 matches 11 bases. Looked up from germline, CDR1 is SNHLY and CDR2 is FYNNEI. The CDR3 runs to 14 residues. V gave up 4 bases and J gave up 3 bases; unmatched junction bases: 1. CDR3 loop: CASSVLAGEETQYF. DNA for the CDR3: TGTGCCAGCAGTGTACTAGCGGGAGAAGAGACCCAGTACTTC.

The chain employs TRBV24-1 and TRBJ2-2, with 7 bases aligning to TRBD2. The junction had 6 bases not matched to a gene; V was cut back by 2 bases and J by 4 bases. The germline V gene encodes CDR1 KGHDR and CDR2 SFDVKD. The CDR3 has 16 residues. The CDR3 nucleotides read TGTGCCACCAGTGATTCTTTGGGAGGGGTCACCGGGGAGCTGTTTTTT. It encodes CATSDSLGGVTGELFF.

This clonotype came up many times. The CDR3 DNA is TGTGCTAGTGGTTTGGCGCACGGGATCGCCCAGTACTTC. Amino acid sequence: CASGLAHGIAQYF. This chain links TRBV12-5 with TRBJ2-5; D perhaps matches TRBD2 (5 bases). The germline V and J ends were trimmed by 1 base and 9 bases, with 12 bases remaining between them. The CDR3 is 13 amino acids. Germline V gene data show CDR1 as LGHNT and CDR2 as FRNRAP.

This clonotype has more than one count but fewer than ten. The CDR3 spells CASSLVTSGATDTQYF. The CDR3 DNA follows: TGTGCCAGCAGCTTAGTGACTAGCGGGGCCACAGATACGCAGTATTTT. The V and J genes are TRBV7-9 and TRBJ2-3; TRBD2 matches 11 bases. This CDR3 is built from 16 residues. After removal of 1 base from V and 2 bases from J, the junction contained 2 bases not matched to a gene. Germline V gene data show CDR1 as SEHNR and CDR2 as FQNEAQ (reference sequence).

This clonotype was observed at least ten times. The CDR3 DNA follows: TGTGCCAGCAGTTTAGCTCAGGGATGGGGTGAGCAGTTCTTC. Encoded protein: CASSLAQGWGEQFF. V gene TRBV12-3 or TRBV12-4 combines with J gene TRBJ2-1, with D perhaps TRBD1 (5 bases). This CDR3 comprises 14 residues. V was clipped by 0 bases and J by 9 bases, with 12 bases between them.

The chain is built from TRBV9 and TRBJ2-3; no clear D. The V gene lost 1 base and the J gene lost 1 base, with 10 bases spanning the gap. Per germline, CDR1 SGDLS and CDR2 YYNGEE. The CDR3 has 15 amino acids. DNA for the CDR3: TGTGCCAGCAGCGTACTAGTCTCTCGCACAGATACGCAGTATTTT. It translates to CASSVLVSRTDTQYF.

The V gene is TRBV20-1, the J gene TRBJ2-7; tentatively, D is TRBD1 or TRBD2 (5 bases each). CDR1 is DFQATT and CDR2 is SNEGSKA in the germline V gene (reference sequence). This CDR3 spans 15 amino acids. V was trimmed by 3 bases and J by 8 bases, leaving 23 bases between them. The CDR3 loop is CSASHPGTATSQQYF. CDR3 DNA: TGCAGTGCTAGTCACCCCGGGACCGCAACGAGTCAGCAGTACTTC.

This clonotype was picked up many times. The chain carries TRBV29-1 and TRBJ2-7, with D maybe TRBD1 (5 bases). This CDR3 is built from 13 residues. With 4 bases removed from V and 0 bases from J, the gap between germline ends came to 10 bases. Germline V CDR1 and CDR2: SQVTM, ANQGSEA. For the CDR3, the DNA is TGCAGCGTTGGGCAGGGCGTCTCCTACGAGCAGTACTTC. Protein: CSVGQGVSYEQYF.

This clonotype was observed at least ten times. The chain has TRBV28 and TRBJ2-1; 9 bases map to TRBD2. Germline-derived CDR1 and CDR2 are MDHEN and SYDVKM. With V trimmed by 4 bases and J by 0 bases, 7 bases remained unmatched. This CDR3 comprises 17 residues. The CDR3 coding sequence is TGTGCCAGCAGTTCTATAGCGGGAGTCCGCTCCTACAATGAGCAGTTCTTC. Translating gives CASSSIAGVRSYNEQFF.